This T cell receptor (beta chain) was identified during a study of blood T cell repertoires in COVID-19. The CDR3 consists of 16 residues. The germline V gene has CDR1 SEHNR and CDR2 FQNEAQ (reference sequence). The germline V and J ends were trimmed by 1 base and 4 bases, with 16 bases remaining between them. This clone was detected once. Produced via immunoSEQ multiplex PCR; TCRdb's table is partial and in-frame only. Counted here are a few hundred thousand clones, 85% occurring once; the ten biggest clones make up 18%. Sequencing input: PBMCs or T cells enriched from blood (not recorded which). The chain is built from TRBV7-9 and TRBJ1-2, with unresolved D. The receptor was derived from a man in his forties or fifties who had recovered from COVID-19. CDR3 protein: CASSLGAGINFYGYTF. The CDR3 coding sequence is TGTGCCAGCAGCTTAGGGGCCGGCATCAACTTCTATGGCTACACCTTC. The full variable domain, with the rest looked up from reference TRBV7-9 and TRBJ1-2, is DTGVSQNPRHKITKRGQNVTFRCDPISEHNRLYWYRQTLGQGPEFLTYFQNEAQLEKSRLLSDRFSAERPKGSFSTLEIQRTEQGDSAMYLCASSLGAGINFYGYTFGSGTRLTVV.